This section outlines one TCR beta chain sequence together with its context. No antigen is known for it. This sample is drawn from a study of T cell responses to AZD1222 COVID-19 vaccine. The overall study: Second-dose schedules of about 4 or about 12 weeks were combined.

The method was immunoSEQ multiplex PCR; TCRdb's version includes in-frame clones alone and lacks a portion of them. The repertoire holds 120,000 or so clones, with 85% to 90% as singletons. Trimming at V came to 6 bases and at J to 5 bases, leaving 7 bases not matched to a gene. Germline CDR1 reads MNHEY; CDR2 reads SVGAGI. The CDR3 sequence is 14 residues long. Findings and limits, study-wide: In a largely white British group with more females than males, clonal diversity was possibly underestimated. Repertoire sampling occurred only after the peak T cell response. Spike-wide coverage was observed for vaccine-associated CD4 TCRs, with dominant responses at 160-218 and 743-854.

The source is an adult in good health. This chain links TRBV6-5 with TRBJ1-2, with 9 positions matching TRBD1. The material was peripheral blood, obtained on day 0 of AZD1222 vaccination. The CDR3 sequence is CASRDRTGVYGYTF. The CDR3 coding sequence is TGTGCCAGCAGGGACCGGACAGGGGTGTATGGCTACACCTTC.